Each of the 6 T cell receptor beta chains below was sequenced from the same sample in a study of T-cell memory formation after mild COVID-19. TCRdb reprocessed the 5' RACE reads via MiXCR and lists one record per CDR3 protein. Of some 490,000 distinct CDR3 sequences in the sample, about 20% were seen once. Material for sequencing was PBMCs or a T cell subset sorted from them (not recorded which). These receptors originate from an adult woman who had mild COVID-19 (a few samples of this study predate the infection). Cell type and time point are not known.

The table lists this clonotype with many counts. The chain uses TRBV18 and TRBJ2-7; D is unresolved. CDR1 and CDR2 from the germline V gene are KGHSH and LQKENI. The CDR3 covers 12 residues. The ends were cut back, 5 bases at V and 1 base at J, with 6 bases in the middle. CDR3 coding DNA: TGTGCCAGCTCATCTCAGTCCTACGAGCAGTACTTC. This sequence encodes CASSSQSYEQYF.

In this sample, this clonotype turned up a few times. This chain links TRBV7-6 with TRBJ2-7, with D possibly TRBD1 on 6 matching bases. The CDR3 sequence is 16 residues long. From germline, CDR1 is SGHVS and CDR2 FNYEAQ. The V end lost 1 base, the J end lost 1 base, and 14 bases lay between the germline ends. CDR3 DNA: TGTGCCAGCAGCTTAGAGGGCGGCAGGGGATCCTACGAGCAGTACTTC. Protein: CASSLEGGRGSYEQYF.

This clonotype showed up just a few times. CDR3 sequence (DNA): TGCGCCAGCAGCCTTCCGACTAGCGGGGGACCAAACAATGAGCAGTTCTTC. Translated, it gives CASSLPTSGGPNNEQFF. The chain combines TRBV5-1 with TRBJ2-1; 12 bases align to TRBD2. Looked up from germline, CDR1 is SGHRS and CDR2 is YFSETQ. The CDR3 is 17 amino acids. The V gene end was trimmed by 4 bases and the J gene end by 5 bases; junction bases not matched to a gene: 10. The whole variable domain, filled in from reference TRBV5-1 and TRBJ2-1, reads KAGVTQTPRYLIKTRGQQVTLSCSPISGHRSVSWYQQTPGQGLQFLFEYFSETQRNKGNFPGRFSGRQFSNSRSEMNVSTLELGDSALYLCASSLPTSGGPNNEQFFGPGTRLTVL.

This clonotype was seen a handful of times. The rearrangement joins TRBV6-5 to TRBJ2-4, with 15 bases matching TRBD2. With 6 bases clipped from V and 2 bases from J, the junction kept 5 bases outside the gene matches. Germline V gives CDR1 MNHEY, CDR2 SVGAGI. The CDR3 loop spans 17 amino acids. This chain's CDR3 is CASRTGTSGGSKNIQYF. CDR3 bases: TGTGCCAGCAGAACCGGGACTAGCGGGGGGTCCAAAAACATTCAGTACTTC.

The chain links TRBV9 to TRBJ2-7; D might be TRBD1 (5 bases). CDR1 is SGDLS and CDR2 is YYNGEE in the germline V gene. Trimming took off 0 bases at V and 0 bases at J, with 13 bases between the two ends. The CDR3 loop spans 16 amino acids. The CDR3 sequence: CASSVGGAGYSYEQYF. DNA of the CDR3: TGTGCCAGCAGCGTAGGTGGGGCCGGGTACTCCTACGAGCAGTACTTC.

This clonotype was seen a few times. This chain links TRBV7-2 with TRBJ1-3, with a tentative D call TRBD1 (5 bases). Germline CDR1 SGHTA, CDR2 FQGNSA. The CDR3 runs to 16 residues. The ends were cut back, 2 bases at V and 4 bases at J, with 15 bases in the middle. CDR3 nucleotides: TGTGCCAGCAGCTTACAGTCCGGGACTGTAGGAAACACCATATATTTT. It translates to CASSLQSGTVGNTIYF.